These 30 T cell receptor beta chains came from one sample sequenced in a study of CXCR3-negative and CXCR3-positive naive CD8 T cells. Each TRB cDNA library was prepared by 5' RACE (with UMI labels). TCRdb reprocessed the 5' RACE reads and keeps a single row for each CDR3 protein, giving no DNA. The table for this sample gives 90,000 to 100,000 distinct CDR3 sequences. The source material was naive CXCR3- CD8+ T cells from blood. Subset specified: CD45RO-CCR7+CD27+CD95- naive CD8+ T cells lacking CXCR3 (TNR3-). These TCRs come from a human donor in good health. Some clones in this sample may be carry-over from other donors' samples.

The chain couples TRBV25-1 to TRBJ2-2; TCRdb's D call, TRBD1, is unchecked because there is no DNA. The CDR3 sequence is 17 residues long. The germline gives CDR1 MGHDK, CDR2 SYGVNS. The chain's CDR3 is CASSDATGGAGTGELFF.

V is TRBV29-1 and J is TRBJ2-1. This CDR3 region has 15 residues. Per the germline V gene, CDR1 is SQVTM and CDR2 is ANQGSEA. The CDR3: CSVEVGGARINEQFF.

This chain uses TRBV7-6 with TRBJ2-2. Looked up from germline, CDR1 is SGHVS and CDR2 is FNYEAQ. CDR3 length equals 15 residues. The CDR3 region is CASSLGISRTGELFF. Full variable domain (missing parts from reference TRBV7-6 and TRBJ2-2): GAGVSQSPRYKVTKRGQDVALRCDPISGHVSLYWYRQALGQGPEFLTYFNYEAQQDKSGLPNDRFSAERPEGSISTLTIQRTEQRDSAMYRCASSLGISRTGELFFGEGSRLTVL.

The chain combines TRBV29-1 with TRBJ1-1. The CDR3 spans 15 residues. Germline V gene sequence: CDR1 SQVTM, CDR2 ANQGSEA. CDR3 sequence reads: CSVAPPAGRDTEAFF. The full variable domain, with the rest looked up from reference TRBV29-1 and TRBJ1-1, is SAVISQKPSRDICQRGTSLTIQCQVDSQVTMMFWYRQQPGQSLTLIATANQGSEATYESGFVIDKFPISRPNLTFSTLTVSNMSPEDSSIYLCSVAPPAGRDTEAFFGQGTRLTVV.

The chain recombines TRBV29-1 with TRBJ2-2; TCRdb's assignment of TRBD1 cannot be checked, as there is no DNA. CDR1 and CDR2 from the germline V gene are SQVTM and ANQGSEA. This CDR3 comprises 16 residues. The CDR3 here is CSVRHNLDRATGELFF.

CDR3: CASSEFDTPYQETQYF. V usage is TRBV10-2 and J usage is TRBJ2-5. CDR1 and CDR2 from the germline V gene are WSHSY and SAAADI. The length of the CDR3 is 16 residues.

This chain links TRBV6-5 with TRBJ1-5; TCRdb designates TRBD1, a call that cannot be tested without DNA. The CDR3 has 14 amino acids. The germline gives CDR1 MNHEY, CDR2 SVGAGI. The CDR3: CASRSGQGNQPQHF.

The chain joins TRBV29-1 to TRBJ2-1. The germline V gene encodes CDR1 SQVTM and CDR2 ANQGSEA. The CDR3 consists of 13 residues. CDR3 protein: CSGVRWQDNEQFF.

The chain employs TRBV5-1 and TRBJ2-1; TCRdb proposes TRBD1, but this gene call is untestable without DNA. CDR1 and CDR2 (germline): SGHRS, YFSETQ. This CDR3 is 16 amino acids long. The CDR3 is CASSLESGGAYNEQFF.

The rearrangement joins TRBV9 to TRBJ1-4; no DNA is available, so the TRBD1 call from TCRdb remains unchecked. CDR3 length: 15 amino acids. Germline V gives CDR1 SGDLS, CDR2 YYNGEE. CDR3 loop: CASSAPTGSNEKLFF.

The chain combines TRBV19 with TRBJ1-1. Germline V gene data show CDR1 as LNHDA and CDR2 as SQIVND (reference sequence). The CDR3 runs to 14 residues. CDR3 residues: CASSVYREGTEAFF.

The chain carries TRBV7-9 and TRBJ2-7. Germline-derived CDR1 and CDR2 are SEHNR and FQNEAQ (reference sequence). The CDR3 sequence is 12 residues long. The CDR3 sequence is CASSRLSYEQYF.

This chain links TRBV11-2 with TRBJ2-4; TCRdb's assignment of TRBD1 cannot be checked, as there is no DNA. The CDR3 is 17 amino acids. Germline V gene lookup returns CDR1 SGHAT and CDR2 FQNNGV. CDR3 protein: CASSQWGKRLAKNIQYF.

The genes are TRBV3-1 and TRBJ2-7; TCRdb calls TRBD1, which cannot be checked without DNA. Germline V lookup: CDR1 LGHDT, CDR2 YNNKEL (reference sequence). The CDR3 totals 15 residues. CDR3 in amino acids: CASSQDTGLGYEQYF.

This rearrangement joins TRBV5-6 to TRBJ2-1. Per germline, CDR1 SGHDT and CDR2 YYEEEE. This CDR3 has 12 residues. CDR3 sequence: CASSELVGFQFF.

This chain uses TRBV10-2 with TRBJ1-3; the D call of TRBD1 rests on TCRdb alone, since no DNA is present to check it. The CDR3 totals 15 residues. Germline lookup yields CDR1 WSHSY and CDR2 SAAADI. This CDR3 reads CASSESEDSGNTIYF.

This chain connects TRBV20-1 to TRBJ2-7; the D gene TCRdb calls, TRBD1, cannot be checked with no DNA. The CDR3 length is 16 residues. CDR1 is DFQATT and CDR2 is SNEGSKA in the germline V gene (reference sequence). CDR3 amino acids: CSARALGRGIYNEQYF.

The V and J genes are TRBV7-2 and TRBJ2-1; TCRdb's D call of TRBD2 is untestable without DNA. Germline V lookup: CDR1 SGHTA, CDR2 FQGNSA. The CDR3 totals 18 residues. The CDR3 reads CASSLAGSSGSSYNEQFF.

The gene calls are TRBV15 and TRBJ1-4. There are 14 residues in the CDR3. Germline V gene data show CDR1 as LNHNV and CDR2 as YYDKDF (reference sequence). This chain's CDR3 is CATSRGPESEKLFF. Complete variable domain (other parts from reference TRBV15 and TRBJ1-4): DAMVIQNPRYQVTQFGKPVTLSCSQTLNHNVMYWYQQKSSQAPKLLFHYYDKDFNNEADTPDNFQSRRPNTSFCFLDIRSPGLGDTAMYLCATSRGPESEKLFFGSGTQLSVL.

The chain uses TRBV12-2 and TRBJ1-2. TRBV12-2 is described as a pseudogene. The CDR3 has 14 amino acids. CDR3 sequence: CASRLDGSYYGYTF.

This sequence joins TRBV2 and TRBJ2-1; the TCRdb D gene call, TRBD2, has no DNA to confirm it. The CDR3 length is 15 residues. From germline, CDR1 is SNHLY and CDR2 FYNNEI. The CDR3 sequence: CASSWGLADYNEQFF.

V and J are TRBV29-1 and TRBJ1-1; the D gene TCRdb calls, TRBD1, cannot be checked with no DNA. CDR1 is SQVTM and CDR2 is ANQGSEA in the germline V gene. The CDR3 runs 17 residues. The CDR3 here is CSVVSRDRGRDYTEAFF.

This sequence joins TRBV6-1 and TRBJ2-5; the TCRdb call, TRBD1, lacks DNA for checking. The germline CDR1 and CDR2 sequences are MNHNS and SASEGT. This CDR3 spans 14 amino acids. CDR3: CASSDRYPPETQYF.

The chain's CDR3 is CASSPWGNEQFF. V gene TRBV6-2 or TRBV6-3 combines with J gene TRBJ2-1; there is no DNA to check the TCRdb D call of TRBD1. The CDR3 contains 12 residues. CDR1 is MNHEY and CDR2 is SVGEGT in the germline V gene.

V gene TRBV7-6 combines with J gene TRBJ2-3; the TCRdb D gene call, TRBD1, has no DNA to confirm it. The CDR3 extends over 16 amino acids. Germline CDR1 is SGHVS and CDR2 is FNYEAQ. The CDR3 here is CASSLFGRGMDDTQYF.

The chain carries TRBV29-1 and TRBJ2-7. This CDR3 contains 15 residues. Germline CDR1 SQVTM, CDR2 ANQGSEA. Here the CDR3 reads CSVENPGKETAEQYF.

This sequence joins TRBV12-3 or TRBV12-4 and TRBJ2-2; lacking DNA, the TRBD1 call made by TCRdb goes unchecked. The CDR3 spans 16 residues. CDR3: CASSLGTEINTGELFF.

V is TRBV27 and J is TRBJ2-2. Germline V gene lookup returns CDR1 MNHEY and CDR2 SMNVEV (reference sequence). The CDR3 spans 14 residues. CDR3 amino acids: CASSGSVNTGELFF.

J is TRBJ2-2 and V is TRBV9. This CDR3 spans 11 amino acids. Germline CDR1 is SGDLS and CDR2 is YYNGEE. The CDR3 loop is CASTGTGELFF. The full variable domain, completed using reference TRBV9 and TRBJ2-2, is DSGVTQTPKHLITATGQRVTLRCSPRSGDLSVYWYQQSLDQGLQFLIQYYNGEERAKGNILERFSAQQFPDLHSELNLSSLELGDSALYFCASTGTGELFFGEGSRLTVL.

The gene calls are TRBV9 and TRBJ2-5; the TCRdb D gene call, TRBD1, has no DNA to confirm it. The CDR3 is 15 residues long. CDR1 is SGDLS and CDR2 is YYNGEE in the germline V gene. CDR3 sequence reads: CASSAGQDSGETQYF.